The clone carrying this TCR beta chain was recorded many times. What it binds is unknown. The sample comes from a study of T cells in Graves' hyperthyroidism and ophthalmopathy. The study, taken as a whole, reports: Researchers found most expanded thyroid clonotypes above 0.001 in blood as well. Before onset, ophthalmopathy was predicted by the model a median around 6 months earlier.

V trimming: 4 bases; J trimming: 4 bases; junction bases outside the gene matches: 5. CDR1 is SNHLY and CDR2 is FYNNEI in the germline V gene. CDR3 length: 15 amino acids. Diagnostic assessment was based on clinical symptoms, serum thyroxine and TRAb, thyroid ultrasound and orbital computed tomography. The investigators amplified TCR beta CDR3 regions from RNA transcripts. HTBI primers were employed in a first-round RT-PCR of the TCR CDR3. Using its own MiXCR run on the multiplex PCR reads, TCRdb lists one record per CDR3 protein. The table shows about 380,000 distinct CDR3 sequences, with roughly 18% occurring only once.

The specimen sequenced was blood. J is TRBJ2-1 and V is TRBV2; 9 positions agree with TRBD1. The receptor comes from a man between 18 and 35 years old with Graves' ophthalmopathy. CDR3 DNA sequence: TGTGCCAGCAGTGTGGGACAGGGATATTACAATGAGCAGTTCTTC. Translating gives CASSVGQGYYNEQFF.